These 21 T cell receptor beta chains were sequenced from one sample in a study of CD8 T cells in ankylosing spondylitis. Overall study results and limits: It appeared that ankylosing spondylitis blood was characterized by a TCR beta motif of eight highly homologous variants.

Each CDR3 protein is one row after TCRdb ran MiXCR on the 5' RACE reads. Here the sample spans about 510,000 distinct CDR3 sequences, over 4% being singletons. Their recognized antigens are unknown. Sequencing was done on a sample of blood, either unsorted or a sorted T cell fraction (not recorded which). These receptors all come from a male donor with ankylosing spondylitis.

This clonotype was seen repeatedly, ten times or more. V is TRBV7-2 and J is TRBJ2-3; D is unclear. The CDR3 has 14 amino acids. CDR1 and CDR2 from the germline V gene are SGHTA and FQGNSA. V dropped 4 bases and J dropped 2 bases, with 10 bases sitting between them. The CDR3 nucleotides read TGTGCCAGCAGCTCGTCTCCCTTCACAGATACGCAGTATTTT. Amino acids: CASSSSPFTDTQYF.

This chain joins TRBV3-1 and TRBJ2-3, with D possibly matching TRBD2 (6 bases). Germline V gene lookup returns CDR1 LGHDT and CDR2 YNNKEL (reference sequence). This CDR3 is 15 amino acids long. V shed 0 bases and J shed 5 bases, with 12 bases lying between them. The CDR3 sequence: CASSQEWGERDTQYF. For the CDR3, the DNA is TGTGCCAGCAGCCAAGAATGGGGGGAGAGAGATACGCAGTATTTT.

The table lists this clonotype with many counts. The chain uses TRBV20-1 and TRBJ1-6, with 7 bases that match TRBD1. CDR1 and CDR2 from the germline V gene are DFQATT and SNEGSKA (reference sequence). V shed 5 bases and J 0 bases; nucleotides not matched to a gene: 1. The CDR3 length is 14 residues. The chain's CDR3 is CSAPGGSYNSPLHF. The CDR3 coding sequence is TGCAGTGCTCCAGGGGGCTCCTATAATTCACCCCTCCACTTT.

This clonotype was observed at least ten times. The gene calls are TRBV20-1 and TRBJ1-2; a possible D gene is TRBD1 (6 bases). Germline loops: CDR1 DFQATT, CDR2 SNEGSKA (reference sequence). The length of the CDR3 is 13 residues. The germline V and J ends were trimmed by 6 bases and 4 bases, with 15 bases remaining between them. The CDR3 DNA reads TGCAGTGCGTCGACAGGACCAGGCTATGGCTACACCTTC. This gives the protein CSASTGPGYGYTF.

The table lists this clonotype with many counts. V gene TRBV4-3 combines with J gene TRBJ2-7; possibly TRBD1 for D (6 bases). The CDR3 has 14 residues. Trimming shortened V by 4 bases and J by 0 bases, and 10 bases separated the two germline ends. Germline values: CDR1 LGHNA, CDR2 YSLEER. CDR3 sequence (DNA): TGCGCCAGCAGCCCGGCCAGGGGCTCCTACGAGCAGTACTTC. Encoded protein: CASSPARGSYEQYF.

This clonotype came up a few times. The chain is built from TRBV6-2 or TRBV6-3 and TRBJ2-2; a possible D gene is TRBD1 (5 bases). The germline gives CDR1 MNHEY, CDR2 SVGEGT. CDR3 length equals 14 residues. V shed 6 bases and J shed 3 bases, with 11 bases lying between them. The CDR3 sequence: CASSLDTYTGELFF. DNA of the CDR3: TGTGCCAGCAGCCTGGACACATACACCGGGGAGCTGTTTTTT.

This clonotype has a count of ten or more. This chain links TRBV7-3 with TRBJ2-3, with 8 bases fitting TRBD1. The germline V gene has CDR1 SGHTA and CDR2 FQGTGA. The CDR3 consists of 13 residues. Trimming took 5 bases from V and 8 from J; bases not matched to a gene: 6. This CDR3 is CASSPPDRVTQYF. As DNA, the CDR3 is TGTGCCAGCAGCCCCCCGGACAGGGTTACGCAGTATTTT.

The J gene is TRBJ2-2, the V gene TRBV20-1; the match to TRBD2 covers 7 bases. The germline gives CDR1 DFQATT, CDR2 SNEGSKA (reference sequence). J lost 5 bases, V lost 5 bases, and 20 bases had no gene match. The CDR3 consists of 18 residues. In nucleotides, the CDR3 is TGCAGTGCTGGCACCCGTCGAGGAGGCGGGAGCGGGACCGGGGAGCTGTTTTTT. Its protein product is CSAGTRRGGGSGTGELFF.

This clonotype has ten or more counts. V usage is TRBV11-2 and J usage is TRBJ1-2, with D tentatively TRBD1 (6 bases). Germline values: CDR1 SGHAT, CDR2 FQNNGV. V shed 6 bases and J shed 1 base, with 12 bases lying between them. The CDR3 loop spans 14 amino acids. Written as DNA, the CDR3 is TGTGCCAGCAGTTGGACGGACAGTAACTATGGCTACACCTTC. As protein: CASSWTDSNYGYTF.

This clonotype appeared many times. The chain employs TRBV4-3 and TRBJ2-2; TRBD2 might be the D (6 bases). The CDR3 covers 15 residues. Germline CDR1 is LGHNA and CDR2 is YSLEER. The V end was cut by 6 bases, the J end by 6 bases, with 17 bases between. This chain's CDR3 is CASSPQEGRSGELFF. The CDR3 bases are TGCGCCAGCAGTCCCCAGGAGGGCCGGTCCGGGGAGCTGTTTTTT.

DNA of the CDR3: TGCGCCAGCAGTCGGGACTTCACGAGCTCCTATAATTCACCCCTCCACTTT. Its translation is CASSRDFTSSYNSPLHF. The chain employs TRBV5-1 and TRBJ1-6; possibly TRBD1 for D (5 bases). Germline CDR1 is SGHRS and CDR2 is YFSETQ. V lost 5 bases and J 0 bases, leaving 15 bases between the germline ends. The CDR3 contains 17 residues. The whole variable domain, remainder taken from reference TRBV5-1 and TRBJ1-6, is KAGVTQTPRYLIKTRGQQVTLSCSPISGHRSVSWYQQTPGQGLQFLFEYFSETQRNKGNFPGRFSGRQFSNSRSEMNVSTLELGDSALYLCASSRDFTSSYNSPLHFGNGTRLTVT.

Many counts were recorded for this clonotype. The chain links TRBV29-1 to TRBJ1-2; no clear D gene. The CDR3 is 13 residues long. With 1 base removed from V and 2 bases from J, the gap between germline ends came to 8 bases. The V gene's germline CDR1 is SQVTM and CDR2 ANQGSEA. The CDR3 reads CSVEGRENYGYTF. Written as DNA, the CDR3 is TGCAGCGTTGAAGGTCGGGAGAACTATGGCTACACCTTC.

In its sample, this clonotype was seen many times. The genes are TRBV12-3 or TRBV12-4 and TRBJ1-1; D is unresolved. The CDR3 has 12 amino acids. The germline V and J ends were trimmed by 3 bases and 8 bases, with 10 bases remaining between them. In nucleotides, the CDR3 is TGTGCCAGCAGTTTTCCGGGAAGGGAAGCTTTCTTT. This sequence encodes CASSFPGREAFF.

This clonotype was detected many times. The chain couples TRBV25-1 to TRBJ2-7; D is possibly TRBD1 (6 bases). This CDR3 region has 14 residues. Germline V gives CDR1 MGHDK, CDR2 SYGVNS. Trimming shortened V by 5 bases and J by 5 bases, and 16 bases separated the two germline ends. CDR3 sequence: CASSLSGDMNEQYF. The DNA for the CDR3 is TGTGCCAGCAGTCTTTCAGGGGACATGAACGAGCAGTACTTC.

The chain has TRBV5-4 and TRBJ2-1, with unresolved D. V shed 0 bases and J shed 10 bases, with 8 bases lying between them. The CDR3 consists of 12 residues. Per germline, CDR1 SGHNT and CDR2 YYREEE (reference sequence). The CDR3 nucleotides are TGTGCCAGCAGCTTGGTAGATTCGGAGCAGTTCTTC. This encodes CASSLVDSEQFF.

This clonotype has at least ten counts. The chain couples TRBV20-1 to TRBJ2-7; no clear D gene. The germline CDR1 and CDR2 sequences are DFQATT and SNEGSKA (reference sequence). Trimming took 4 bases from V and 6 from J, leaving 10 bases between them. The CDR3 runs 11 residues. CDR3 nucleotides: TGCAGTGCTAAGGGCGCGGTCGAGCAGTACTTC. It yields the protein CSAKGAVEQYF.

This clonotype was found many times. The chain is built from TRBV7-2 and TRBJ1-3, with a tentative D call TRBD1 (6 bases). CDR3 size: 15 residues. Germline V gives CDR1 SGHTA, CDR2 FQGNSA. V lost 5 bases and J 4 bases, leaving 15 bases between the germline ends. Written as DNA, the CDR3 is TGTGCCAGCAGCCCCCCCGGGACACTGGGAAACACCATATATTTT. This gives the protein CASSPPGTLGNTIYF.

This clonotype showed up many times. The J gene is TRBJ2-4, the V gene TRBV29-1; 8 nucleotides match TRBD1. Germline values: CDR1 SQVTM, CDR2 ANQGSEA. The CDR3 runs to 13 residues. The trim removed 4 bases at V and 12 bases at J, leaving 11 bases unmatched. This CDR3 is CSVVVTGVLPQYF. The CDR3 nucleotides are TGCAGCGTTGTAGTGACAGGGGTTTTGCCTCAGTACTTC.

This clonotype showed up many times. The V and J genes are TRBV4-1 and TRBJ1-5; a possible D gene is TRBD1 (5 bases). Trimming stripped 4 bases from V and 1 base from J, with 11 bases between. CDR3 size: 15 residues. Germline V gene sequence: CDR1 MGHRA, CDR2 YSYEKL. As DNA, the CDR3 is TGCGCCAGCAGCCCCCAGGGAACCAGCAATCAGCCCCAGCATTTT. Translating it yields CASSPQGTSNQPQHF.

This clonotype was seen at least ten times. The CDR3 nucleotides read TGTGCCAGCAGCCCCTACCTGAAGAGGGGCACAGATACGCAGTATTTT. Protein sequence: CASSPYLKRGTDTQYF. The chain employs TRBV6-1 and TRBJ2-3; D is perhaps TRBD2 (5 bases). The CDR3 sequence is 16 residues long. CDR1 is MNHNS, CDR2 SASEGT, per germline. V was trimmed by 6 bases and J by 1 base, leaving 17 bases between them.

The chain combines TRBV6-2 or TRBV6-3 with TRBJ2-7, with D possibly TRBD1 on 5 matching bases. The CDR3 is 15 residues long. Germline CDR1 and CDR2: MNHEY and SVGEGT. V gave up 5 bases and J gave up 3 bases, with 17 bases separating them. CDR3 in amino acids: CASSKGALPNYEQYF. Written as DNA, the CDR3 is TGTGCCAGCAGTAAAGGGGCGCTGCCCAACTACGAGCAGTACTTC.